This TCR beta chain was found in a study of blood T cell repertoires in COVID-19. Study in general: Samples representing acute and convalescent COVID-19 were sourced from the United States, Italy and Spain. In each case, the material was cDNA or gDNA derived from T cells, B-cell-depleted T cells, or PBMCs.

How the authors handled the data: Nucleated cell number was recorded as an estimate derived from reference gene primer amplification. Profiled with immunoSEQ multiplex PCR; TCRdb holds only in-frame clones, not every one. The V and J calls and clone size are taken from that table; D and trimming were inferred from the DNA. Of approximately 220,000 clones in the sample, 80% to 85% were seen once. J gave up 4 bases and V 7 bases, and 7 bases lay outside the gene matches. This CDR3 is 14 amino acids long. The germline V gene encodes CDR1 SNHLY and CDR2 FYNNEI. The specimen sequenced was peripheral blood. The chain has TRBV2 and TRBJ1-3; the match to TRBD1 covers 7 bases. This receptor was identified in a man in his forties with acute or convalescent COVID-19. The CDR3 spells CASKETGNGNTIYF. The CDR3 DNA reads TGTGCCAGCAAAGAGACAGGGAACGGAAACACCATATATTTT.